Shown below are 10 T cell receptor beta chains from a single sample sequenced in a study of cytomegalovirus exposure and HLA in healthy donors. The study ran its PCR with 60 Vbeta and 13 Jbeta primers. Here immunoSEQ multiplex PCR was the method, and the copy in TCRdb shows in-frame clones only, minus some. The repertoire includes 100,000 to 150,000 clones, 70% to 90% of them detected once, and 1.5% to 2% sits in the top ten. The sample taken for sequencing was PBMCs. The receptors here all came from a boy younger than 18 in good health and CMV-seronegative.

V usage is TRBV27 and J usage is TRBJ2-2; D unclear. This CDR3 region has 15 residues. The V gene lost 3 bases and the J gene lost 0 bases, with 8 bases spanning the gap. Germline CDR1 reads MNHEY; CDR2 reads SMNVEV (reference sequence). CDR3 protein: CASSFWAANTGELFF. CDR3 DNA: TGTGCCAGCAGTTTTTGGGCAGCGAACACCGGGGAGCTGTTTTTT.

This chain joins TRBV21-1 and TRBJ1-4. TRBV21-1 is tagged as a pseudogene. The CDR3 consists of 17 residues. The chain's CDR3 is CASSTEGILAPNEKLFF. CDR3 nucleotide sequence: TGTGCCAGCAGCACGGAGGGTATTCTCGCGCCTAATGAAAAACTGTTTTTT.

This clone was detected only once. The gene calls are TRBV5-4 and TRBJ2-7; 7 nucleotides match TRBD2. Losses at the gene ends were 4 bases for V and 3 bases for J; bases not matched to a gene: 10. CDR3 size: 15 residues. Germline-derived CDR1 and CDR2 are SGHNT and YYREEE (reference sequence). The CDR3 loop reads CASSLVGRERYEQYF. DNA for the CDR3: TGTGCCAGCAGCCTTGTGGGGCGGGAGCGCTACGAGCAGTACTTC.

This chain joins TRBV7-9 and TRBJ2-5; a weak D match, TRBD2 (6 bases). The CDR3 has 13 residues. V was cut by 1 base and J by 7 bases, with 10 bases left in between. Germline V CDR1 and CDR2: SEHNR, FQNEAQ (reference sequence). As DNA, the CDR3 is TGTGCCAGCAGCTTAGAGGCTAGCGTGACCCAGTACTTC. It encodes CASSLEASVTQYF.

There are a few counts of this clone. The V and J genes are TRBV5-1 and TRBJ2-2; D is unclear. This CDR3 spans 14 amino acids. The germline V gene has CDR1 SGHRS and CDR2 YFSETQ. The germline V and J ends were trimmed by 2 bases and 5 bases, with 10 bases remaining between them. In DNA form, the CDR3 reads TGCGCCAGCAGCTTCATAACGCGAACCGGGGAGCTGTTTTTT. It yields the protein CASSFITRTGELFF. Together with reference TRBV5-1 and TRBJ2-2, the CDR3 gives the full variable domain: KAGVTQTPRYLIKTRGQQVTLSCSPISGHRSVSWYQQTPGQGLQFLFEYFSETQRNKGNFPGRFSGRQFSNSRSEMNVSTLELGDSALYLCASSFITRTGELFFGEGSRLTVL.

CDR3 loop: CASRDSIGYGYTF. As DNA, the CDR3 is TGTGCCAGCAGAGACAGTATCGGCTATGGCTACACCTTC. The chain carries TRBV14 and TRBJ1-2, with D possibly being TRBD1 (5 bases). The CDR3 spans 13 residues. V lost 6 bases and J lost 4, with 12 bases in between. Germline V CDR1 and CDR2: SGHDN, FVKESK.

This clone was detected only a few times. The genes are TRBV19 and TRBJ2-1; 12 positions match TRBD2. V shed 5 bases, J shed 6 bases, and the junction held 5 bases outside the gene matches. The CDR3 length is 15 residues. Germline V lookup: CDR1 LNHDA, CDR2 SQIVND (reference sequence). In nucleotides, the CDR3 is TGTGCCAGTAGTTCACGGACTAGCGGGGCCAATGAGCAGTTCTTC. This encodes CASSSRTSGANEQFF.

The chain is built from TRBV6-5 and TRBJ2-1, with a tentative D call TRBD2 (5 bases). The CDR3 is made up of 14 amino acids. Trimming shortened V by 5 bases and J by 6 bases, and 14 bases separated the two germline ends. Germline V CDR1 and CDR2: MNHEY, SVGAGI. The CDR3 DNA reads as TGTGCCAGCAGTCTACCGGGGTCTATCAATGAGCAGTTCTTC. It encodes CASSLPGSINEQFF.

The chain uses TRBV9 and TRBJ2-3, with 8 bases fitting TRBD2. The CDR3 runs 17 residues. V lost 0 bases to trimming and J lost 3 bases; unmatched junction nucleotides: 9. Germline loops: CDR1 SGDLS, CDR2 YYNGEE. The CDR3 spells CASSVERGGRITDTQYF. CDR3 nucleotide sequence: TGTGCCAGCAGCGTAGAGCGCGGGGGGCGCATAACAGATACGCAGTATTTT.

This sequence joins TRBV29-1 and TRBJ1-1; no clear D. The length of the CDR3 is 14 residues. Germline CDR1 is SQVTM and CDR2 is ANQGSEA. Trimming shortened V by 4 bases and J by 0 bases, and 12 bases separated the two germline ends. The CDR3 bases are TGCAGCGTTGTCCCCCCACAGATGAACACTGAAGCTTTCTTT. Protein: CSVVPPQMNTEAFF.